These T cell receptor beta chains were read from a single sample in a study of cytomegalovirus exposure and HLA in healthy donors. Sequenced by immunoSEQ multiplex PCR; TCRdb stores in-frame clones only, minus some. The sample includes under 200,000 clones. The specimen was PBMCs. These receptors were collected from a man aged 25-45 years in good health and CMV-seronegative. Each CDR3 is given with its conserved first and last residue. The D gene is left open where the match is weak.

>TRBV7-2|NA|TRBJ2-5
TGTGCCAGCAGCTTGAACCAGGGGCAGTGGGAGACCCAGTACTTC
CASSLNQGQWETQYF
>TRBV9|NA|TRBJ1-1
TGTGCCAGCAGGGCCCAGGACAGTCTAATTAAGAACACTGAAGCTTTCTTT
CASRAQDSLIKNTEAFF
>TRBV4-1|NA|TRBJ1-1
TGCGCCAGCAGCCCCTTTCCGGAGGGGACTGAAGCTTTCTTT
CASSPFPEGTEAFF
>TRBV6-5|TRBD2|TRBJ2-1
TGTGCCAGCAGTTACTCGCTGGCTAGCGGGAGGGATGAGCAGTTCTTC
CASSYSLASGRDEQFF
>TRBV7-9|NA|TRBJ2-2
TGTGCCAGCAGCTCAATCCTAACAGAAAACACCGGGGAGCTGTTTTTT
CASSSILTENTGELFF
>TRBV9|TRBD1|TRBJ2-7
TGTGCCAGCAGCGTAGGGGGACAGGGCTCATACGAGCAGTACTTC
CASSVGGQGSYEQYF
>TRBV19|TRBD2|TRBJ2-2
TGTGCCAGTAGTAGAGGGACTAGCGACACCGGGGAGCTGTTTTTT
CASSRGTSDTGELFF
>TRBV6-6|NA|TRBJ1-5
TGTGCCAGCAGTCAATCGATAAGCCCCAGCAATCAGCCCCAGCATTTT
CASSQSISPSNQPQHF
>TRBV6-1|NA|TRBJ1-3
TGTGCCAGCAGTGATGTACTCTCTGGAAACACCATATATTTT
CASSDVLSGNTIYF
>TRBV6-4|TRBD1|TRBJ1-1
TGTGCCAGCAGTGCCGCGAGCCCGGGGACAGGGAAGGTGAACACTGAAGCTTTCTTT
CASSAASPGTGKVNTEAFF
>TRBV5-5|NA|TRBJ2-7
TGTGCCAGCAGCTTGACCAGCTACGAGCAGTACTTC
CASSLTSYEQYF
>TRBV30|NA|TRBJ2-3
TGTGCCTGGAGCCGACTTACTAGCACAGATACGCAGTATTTT
CAWSRLTSTDTQYF
>TRBV6-5|NA|TRBJ2-1
TGTGCCAGCAGTTTCTCGGGACACTACAATGAGCAGTTCTTC
CASSFSGHYNEQFF
>TRBV28|TRBD2|TRBJ2-4
TGTGCCAGCAGCCTCCCCCGGGGGGTAAACATTCAGTACTTC
CASSLPRGVNIQYF
>TRBV30|TRBD1|TRBJ2-7
TGTGCCTGGAGTTTAGGGGGCATAAACGAGCAGTACTTC
CAWSLGGINEQYF
>TRBV7-9|NA|TRBJ1-2
TGTGCCAGCAGCCGCGTTCGAGATGGCTACACCTTC
CASSRVRDGYTF
>TRBV11-3|TRBD1|TRBJ2-7
TGTGCCAGCAGCTTCCGGGACAGGTCCTACGAGCAGTACTTC
CASSFRDRSYEQYF
>TRBV29-1|NA|TRBJ2-7
TGCAGCGTGACGGGGAATCTATACGAGCAGTACTTC
CSVTGNLYEQYF
>TRBV19|TRBD1|TRBJ2-6
TGTGCCTGCGGCGAGGGACAGGGGTCTGGGGCCAACGTCCTGACTTTC
CACGEGQGSGANVLTF
>TRBV15|NA|TRBJ2-7
TGTGCCACCAGCAGAACGACAGGCTACGAGCAGTACTTC
CATSRTTGYEQYF
>TRBV2|NA|TRBJ1-5
TGTGCCAGCAGTGTATCCGGGAATCAGCCCCAGCATTTT
CASSVSGNQPQHF
>TRBV5-3|TRBD2|TRBJ2-7
TGTGCCAGAAGCATCAAGACTAGCGTCTACTACGAGCAGTACTTC
CARSIKTSVYYEQYF
>TRBV5-5|TRBD1|TRBJ1-2
TGTGCCAGCAGCTTGGGGCAGGGGGGCTATGGCTACACCTTC
CASSLGQGGYGYTF
>TRBV2|TRBD2|TRBJ2-7
TGTGCCAGCAGTCGGACTAGCGGGAGGGCCGGGTCCTACGAGCAGTACTTC
CASSRTSGRAGSYEQYF
>TRBV5-4|TRBD2|TRBJ2-1
TGTGCCAGCAGCACGGGACTAGCGGGAGAAAATGAGCAGTTCTTC
CASSTGLAGENEQFF
>TRBV21-1|NA|TRBJ1-4
TGTGCCAGCAGCAAAGGACAGGCCCCTAATGAAAAACTGTTTTTT
CASSKGQAPNEKLFF
>TRBV15|NA|TRBJ2-3
TGTGCCACCAGCAGGGCCCCCCGGGGATCAGATACGCAGTATTTT
CATSRAPRGSDTQYF
>TRBV5-1|TRBD2|TRBJ2-3
TGCGCCAGCAGCTTGACCCCGACTAGCGGCCCGCAGTATTTT
CASSLTPTSGPQYF
>TRBV9|NA|TRBJ2-3
TGTGCCAGCAGCGTAGCTCCTCGTACTAGCACAGATACGCAGTATTTT
CASSVAPRTSTDTQYF
>TRBV29-1|TRBD1|TRBJ2-7
TGCAGCGTTGTGAGTGGGACAGGGGGTTACGAGCAGTACTTC
CSVVSGTGGYEQYF
>TRBV4-3|NA|TRBJ2-7
TGCGCCAGCAGCCAAGATAGAAGATACGAGCAGTACTTC
CASSQDRRYEQYF
>TRBV4-1|TRBD2|TRBJ2-6
TGCGCCAGCAGCCAAGCGAGCCTAGCGGGAGGGCGCTCTGGGGCCAACGTCCTGACTTTC
CASSQASLAGGRSGANVLTF
>TRBV4-1|TRBD1|TRBJ1-1
TGCGCCAGCAGCCAAGACCCGACAGGGCGGAGCACTGAAGCTTTCTTT
CASSQDPTGRSTEAFF
>TRBV18|NA|TRBJ1-2
TGTGCCAGCTCTAGGCGGCCGGAAAACTATGGCTACACCTTC
CASSRRPENYGYTF
>TRBV27|NA|TRBJ1-1
TGTGCCAGCAGTTTTTCTTGGATGGGCATGAACACTGAAGCTTTCTTT
CASSFSWMGMNTEAFF
>TRBV7-9|TRBD2|TRBJ2-7
TGTGCCAGCAGCTTAGGGGCTAGCGGGATCTACGAGCAGTACTTC
CASSLGASGIYEQYF
>TRBV5-8|NA|TRBJ1-5
TGTGCCAGCAGCTTGGTATATCAGCCCCAGCATTTT
CASSLVYQPQHF
>TRBV27|NA|TRBJ1-5
TGTGCCAGCCGAGTAGCAGGACTTAATCAGCCCCAGCATTTT
CASRVAGLNQPQHF
>TRBV19|TRBD1|TRBJ1-5
TGTGCCAGTAGCGGGACAGTGAATCAGCCCCAGCATTTT
CASSGTVNQPQHF
>TRBV29-1|NA|TRBJ1-5
TGCAGCGTTGAAGACAGCGGGGACCAGCCCCAGCATTTT
CSVEDSGDQPQHF
>TRBV19|TRBD2|TRBJ2-5
TGTGCCAGTAGCACCGGACTAGTGCCCTCGGAGACCCAGTACTTC
CASSTGLVPSETQYF
>TRBV5-1|TRBD1|TRBJ1-1
TGCGCCAGCAGCTCACAGGGGATGGGCCTGAACACTGAAGCTTTCTTT
CASSSQGMGLNTEAFF
>TRBV11-2|NA|TRBJ2-7
TGTGCCAGCAGCTTAGGGAGTTACGAGCAGTACTTC
CASSLGSYEQYF
>TRBV28|NA|TRBJ2-1
TGTGCCAGCAGCCTAGGGAGGTCTACCTCCTACAATGAGCAGTTCTTC
CASSLGRSTSYNEQFF
>TRBV27|TRBD2|TRBJ2-1
TGTGCCAGCAGCAAACTAGCGGGAGTTGGCAATAAGCAGTTCTTC
CASSKLAGVGNKQFF
>TRBV5-1|TRBD1|TRBJ2-2
TGCGCCAGCAGCCCGGGACAGGGCGACACCGGGGAGCTGTTTTTT
CASSPGQGDTGELFF
>TRBV27|NA|TRBJ2-5
TGTGCCAGCAGCTACCGGGAACTAGAGACCCAGTACTTC
CASSYRELETQYF
>TRBV28|NA|TRBJ1-2
TGTGCCAGCAGTCCCGGCGGGGGGCAAGGTGGCTACACCTTC
CASSPGGGQGGYTF
>TRBV5-1|TRBD1|TRBJ2-7
TGCGCCAGCAGCTTGTTAGGGACAGAGAATGACGAGCAGTACTTC
CASSLLGTENDEQYF
>TRBV18|TRBD1|TRBJ1-1
TGTGCCAGCTCGCCGGGACAGAGCACTGAAGCTTTCTTT
CASSPGQSTEAFF
>TRBV30|TRBD1|TRBJ1-2
TGTGCCTGGAGTGACAGGGGTAAGAAAGGTGGCTACACCTTC
CAWSDRGKKGGYTF
>TRBV9|TRBD1|TRBJ1-1
TGTGCCAGCAGCGCTGGCAGGGACAGGGAGACTTTCTTT
CASSAGRDRETFF
>TRBV6-1|NA|TRBJ2-7
TGTGCCAGCAGTGAAGAAGGTAGCAGATCCTACGAGCAGTACTTC
CASSEEGSRSYEQYF
>TRBV5-8|TRBD2|TRBJ2-2
TGTGCCAGCAGCCTGGGACTAGCCCCCACCGGGGAGCTGTTTTTT
CASSLGLAPTGELFF
>TRBV6-1|NA|TRBJ1-2
TGTGCCAGCAGGGGGGGGACTCGACGGGGCTACACCTTC
CASRGGTRRGYTF
>TRBV11-2|TRBD1|TRBJ1-5
TGTGCCAGCAGCCCATCGACAGGGTTAGGCAATCAGCCCCAGCATTTT
CASSPSTGLGNQPQHF
>TRBV29-1|NA|TRBJ1-1
TGCAGCGTCGAGGTCGTGAACACTGAAGCTTTCTTT
CSVEVVNTEAFF
>TRBV19|TRBD1|TRBJ1-2
TGTGCCAGTAGGTCGGACAGGAACTATGGCTACACCTTC
CASRSDRNYGYTF
>TRBV15|NA|TRBJ1-5
TGTGCCACCAGCAGAGATGCCACTTGGACAAGCAACAATCAGCCCCAGCATTTT
CATSRDATWTSNNQPQHF
>TRBV4-1|NA|TRBJ2-4
TGCGCCAGCAGCCAAGATCTAGAGACAGTTCTAGCCAAAAACATTCAGTACTTC
CASSQDLETVLAKNIQYF